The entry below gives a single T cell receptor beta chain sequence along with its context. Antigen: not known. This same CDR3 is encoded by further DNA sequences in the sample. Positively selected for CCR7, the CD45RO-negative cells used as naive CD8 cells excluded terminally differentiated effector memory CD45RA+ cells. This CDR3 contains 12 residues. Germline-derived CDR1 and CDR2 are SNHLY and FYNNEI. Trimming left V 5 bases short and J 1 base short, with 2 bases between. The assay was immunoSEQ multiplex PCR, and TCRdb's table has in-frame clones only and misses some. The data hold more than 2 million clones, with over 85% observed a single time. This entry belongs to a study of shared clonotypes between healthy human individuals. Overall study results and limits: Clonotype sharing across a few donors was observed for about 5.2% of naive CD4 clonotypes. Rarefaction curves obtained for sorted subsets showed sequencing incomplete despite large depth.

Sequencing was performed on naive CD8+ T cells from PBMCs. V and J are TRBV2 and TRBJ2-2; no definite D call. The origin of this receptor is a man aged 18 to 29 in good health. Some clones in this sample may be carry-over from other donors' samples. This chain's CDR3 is CASSRNTGELFF. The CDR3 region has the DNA TGTGCCAGCAGTCGGAACACCGGGGAGCTGTTTTTT.